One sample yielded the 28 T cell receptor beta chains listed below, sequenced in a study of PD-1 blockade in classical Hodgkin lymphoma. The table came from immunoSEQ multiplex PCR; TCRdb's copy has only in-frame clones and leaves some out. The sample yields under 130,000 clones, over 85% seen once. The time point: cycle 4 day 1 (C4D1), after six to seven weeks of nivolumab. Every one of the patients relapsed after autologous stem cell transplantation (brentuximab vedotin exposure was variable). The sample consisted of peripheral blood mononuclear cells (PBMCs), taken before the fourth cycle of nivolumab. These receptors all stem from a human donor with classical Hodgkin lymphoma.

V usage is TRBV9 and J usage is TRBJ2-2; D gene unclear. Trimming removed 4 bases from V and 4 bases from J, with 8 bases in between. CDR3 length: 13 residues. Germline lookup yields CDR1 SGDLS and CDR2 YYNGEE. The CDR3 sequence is CASSPPVTGELFF. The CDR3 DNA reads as TGTGCCAGCAGCCCCCCTGTCACCGGGGAGCTGTTTTTT. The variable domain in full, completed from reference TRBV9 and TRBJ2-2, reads DSGVTQTPKHLITATGQRVTLRCSPRSGDLSVYWYQQSLDQGLQFLIQYYNGEERAKGNILERFSAQQFPDLHSELNLSSLELGDSALYFCASSPPVTGELFFGEGSRLTVL.

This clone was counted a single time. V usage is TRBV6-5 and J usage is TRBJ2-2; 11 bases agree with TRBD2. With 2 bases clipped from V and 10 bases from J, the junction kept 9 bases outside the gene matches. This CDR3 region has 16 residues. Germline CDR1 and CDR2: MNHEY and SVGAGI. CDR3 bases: TGTGCCAGCAGTTACAGGGCGACTAGCGGGACGCCGGAGCTGTTTTTT. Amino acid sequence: CASSYRATSGTPELFF.

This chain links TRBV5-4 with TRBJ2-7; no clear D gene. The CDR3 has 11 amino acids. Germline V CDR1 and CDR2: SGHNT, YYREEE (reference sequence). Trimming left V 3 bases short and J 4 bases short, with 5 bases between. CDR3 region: CASSSTYEQYF. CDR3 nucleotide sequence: TGTGCCAGCAGCTCTACGTACGAGCAGTACTTC.

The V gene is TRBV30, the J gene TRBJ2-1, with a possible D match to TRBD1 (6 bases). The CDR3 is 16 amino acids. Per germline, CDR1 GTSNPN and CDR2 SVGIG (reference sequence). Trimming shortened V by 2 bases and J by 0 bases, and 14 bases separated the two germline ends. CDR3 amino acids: CAWSYKGVPSYNEQFF. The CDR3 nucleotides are TGTGCCTGGAGTTATAAGGGGGTTCCCTCCTACAATGAGCAGTTCTTC.

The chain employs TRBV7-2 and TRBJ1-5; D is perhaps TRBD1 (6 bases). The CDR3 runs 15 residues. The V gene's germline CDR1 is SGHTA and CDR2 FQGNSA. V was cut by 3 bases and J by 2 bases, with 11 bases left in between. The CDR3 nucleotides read TGTGCCAGCAGCTTCGGGACATTGGGCAATCAGCCCCAGCATTTT. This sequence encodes CASSFGTLGNQPQHF.

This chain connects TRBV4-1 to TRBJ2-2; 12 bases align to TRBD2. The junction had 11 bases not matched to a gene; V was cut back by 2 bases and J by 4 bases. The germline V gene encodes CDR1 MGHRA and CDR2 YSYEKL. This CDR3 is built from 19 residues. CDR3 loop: CASSQLGLLAGGPTGELFF. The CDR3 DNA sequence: TGCGCCAGCAGCCAATTAGGACTACTAGCGGGAGGCCCCACCGGGGAGCTGTTTTTT.

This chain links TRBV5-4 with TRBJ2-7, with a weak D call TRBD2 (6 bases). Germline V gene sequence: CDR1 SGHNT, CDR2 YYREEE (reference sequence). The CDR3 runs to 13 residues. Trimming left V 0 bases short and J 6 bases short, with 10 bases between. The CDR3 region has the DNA TGTGCCAGCAGCTTGGGGAGGGCGCCCGAGCAGTACTTC. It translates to CASSLGRAPEQYF.

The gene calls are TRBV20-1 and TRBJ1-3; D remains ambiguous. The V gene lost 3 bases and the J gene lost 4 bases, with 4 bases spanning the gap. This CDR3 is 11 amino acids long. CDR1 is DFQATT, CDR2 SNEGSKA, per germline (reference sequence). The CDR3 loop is CSARGGNTIYF. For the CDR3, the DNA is TGCAGTGCTAGGGGGGGAAACACCATATATTTT.

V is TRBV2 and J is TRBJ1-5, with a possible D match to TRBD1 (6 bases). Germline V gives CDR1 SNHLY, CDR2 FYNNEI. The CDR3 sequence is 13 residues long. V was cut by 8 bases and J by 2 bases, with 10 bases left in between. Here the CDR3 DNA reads TGTGCCAGCGGCAGGGGAGGCAATCAGCCCCAGCATTTT. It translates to CASGRGGNQPQHF.

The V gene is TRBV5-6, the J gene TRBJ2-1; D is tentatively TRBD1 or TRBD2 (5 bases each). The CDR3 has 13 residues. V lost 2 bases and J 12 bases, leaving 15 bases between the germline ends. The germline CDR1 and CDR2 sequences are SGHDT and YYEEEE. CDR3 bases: TGTGCCAGCAGCTTAGGTGTGTTCGGGGCGCAGTTCTTC. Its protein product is CASSLGVFGAQFF.

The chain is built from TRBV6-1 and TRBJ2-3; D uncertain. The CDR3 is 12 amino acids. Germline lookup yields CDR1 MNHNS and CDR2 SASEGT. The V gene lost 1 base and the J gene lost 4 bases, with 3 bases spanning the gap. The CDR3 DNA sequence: TGTGCCAGCAGTGAAGGTCCAGATACGCAGTATTTT. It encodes CASSEGPDTQYF.

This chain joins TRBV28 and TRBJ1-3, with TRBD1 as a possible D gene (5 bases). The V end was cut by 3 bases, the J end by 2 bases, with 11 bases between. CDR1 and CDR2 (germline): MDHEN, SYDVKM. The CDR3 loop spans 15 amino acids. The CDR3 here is CASSFPQGTGNTIYF. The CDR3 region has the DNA TGTGCCAGCAGTTTCCCTCAGGGTACTGGAAACACCATATATTTT.

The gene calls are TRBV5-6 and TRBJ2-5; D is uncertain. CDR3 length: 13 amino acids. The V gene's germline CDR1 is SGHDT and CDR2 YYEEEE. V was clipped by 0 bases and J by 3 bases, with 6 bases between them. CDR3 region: CASSLAWEETQYF. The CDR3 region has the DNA TGTGCCAGCAGCTTGGCCTGGGAAGAGACCCAGTACTTC.

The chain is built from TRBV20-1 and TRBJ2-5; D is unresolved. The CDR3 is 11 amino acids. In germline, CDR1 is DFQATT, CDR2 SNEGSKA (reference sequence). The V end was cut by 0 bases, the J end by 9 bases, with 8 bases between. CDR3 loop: CSARDLVSQYF. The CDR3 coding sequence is TGCAGTGCTAGAGATCTCGTCTCCCAGTACTTC.

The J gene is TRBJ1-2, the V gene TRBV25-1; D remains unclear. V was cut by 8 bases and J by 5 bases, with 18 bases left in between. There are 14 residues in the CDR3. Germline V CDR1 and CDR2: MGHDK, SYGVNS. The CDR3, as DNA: TGTGCCAGCGACTCCTCGGAAGGTCCTTATGGCTACACCTTC. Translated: CASDSSEGPYGYTF.

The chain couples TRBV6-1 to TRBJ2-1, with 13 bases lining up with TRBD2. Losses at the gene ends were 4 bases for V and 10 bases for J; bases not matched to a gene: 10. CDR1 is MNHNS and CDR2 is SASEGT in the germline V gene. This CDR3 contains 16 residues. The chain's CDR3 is CASSVAGTSGAQEQFF. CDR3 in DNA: TGTGCCAGCAGTGTCGCCGGGACTAGCGGGGCCCAGGAGCAGTTCTTC.

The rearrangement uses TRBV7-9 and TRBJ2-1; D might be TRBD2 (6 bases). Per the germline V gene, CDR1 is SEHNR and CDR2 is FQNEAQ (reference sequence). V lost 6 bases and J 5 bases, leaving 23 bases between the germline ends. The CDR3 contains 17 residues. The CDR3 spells CASSAPRGGPWNNEQFF. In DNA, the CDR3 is TGTGCCAGCAGTGCCCCTCGAGGAGGGCCCTGGAACAATGAGCAGTTCTTC. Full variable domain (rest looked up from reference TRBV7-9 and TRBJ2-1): DTGVSQNPRHKITKRGQNVTFRCDPISEHNRLYWYRQTLGQGPEFLTYFQNEAQLEKSRLLSDRFSAERPKGSFSTLEIQRTEQGDSAMYLCASSAPRGGPWNNEQFFGPGTRLTVL.

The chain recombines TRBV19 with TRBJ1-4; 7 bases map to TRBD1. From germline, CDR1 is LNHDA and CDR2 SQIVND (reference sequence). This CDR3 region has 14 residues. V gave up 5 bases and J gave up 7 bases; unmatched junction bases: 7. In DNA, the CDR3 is TGTGCCAGTAGTTCCCTACAGGGGACTGAAAAACTGTTTTTT. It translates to CASSSLQGTEKLFF.

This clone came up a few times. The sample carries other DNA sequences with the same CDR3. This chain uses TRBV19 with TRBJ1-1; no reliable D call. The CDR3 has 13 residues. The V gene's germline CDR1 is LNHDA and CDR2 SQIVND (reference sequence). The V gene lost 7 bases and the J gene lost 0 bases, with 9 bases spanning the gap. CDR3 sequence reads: CASKFPMNTEAFF. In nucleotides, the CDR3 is TGTGCCAGTAAGTTTCCCATGAACACTGAAGCTTTCTTT. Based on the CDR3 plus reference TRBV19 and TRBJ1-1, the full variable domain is DGGITQSPKYLFRKEGQNVTLSCEQNLNHDAMYWYRQDPGQGLRLIYYSQIVNDFQKGDIAEGYSVSREKKESFPLTVTSAQKNPTAFYLCASKFPMNTEAFFGQGTRLTVV.

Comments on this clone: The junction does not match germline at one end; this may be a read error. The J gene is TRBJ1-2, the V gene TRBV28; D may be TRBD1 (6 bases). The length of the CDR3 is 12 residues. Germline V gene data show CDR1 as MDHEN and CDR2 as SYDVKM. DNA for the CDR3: TGTGCCAGCAATTTAGGGGGATATGGCTACACCTTC. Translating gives CASNLGGYGYTF.

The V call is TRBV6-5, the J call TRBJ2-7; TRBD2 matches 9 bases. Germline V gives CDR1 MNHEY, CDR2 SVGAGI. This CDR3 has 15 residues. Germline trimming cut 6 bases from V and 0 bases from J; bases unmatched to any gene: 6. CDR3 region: CASSPSGISSYEQYF. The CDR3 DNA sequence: TGTGCCAGCAGCCCTAGCGGGATAAGCTCCTACGAGCAGTACTTC.

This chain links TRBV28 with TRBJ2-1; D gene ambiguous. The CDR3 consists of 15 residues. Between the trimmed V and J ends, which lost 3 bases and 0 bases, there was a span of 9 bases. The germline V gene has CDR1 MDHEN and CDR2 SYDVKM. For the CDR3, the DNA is TGTGCCAGCAGTTTGTCAGTTAGCTCCTACAATGAGCAGTTCTTC. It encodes CASSLSVSSYNEQFF.

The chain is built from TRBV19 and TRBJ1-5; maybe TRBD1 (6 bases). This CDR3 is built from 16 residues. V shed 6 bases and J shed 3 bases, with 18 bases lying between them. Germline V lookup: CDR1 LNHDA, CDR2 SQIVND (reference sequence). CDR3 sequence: CASSASGARDNQPQHF. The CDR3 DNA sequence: TGTGCCAGTAGCGCGTCGGGGGCCAGGGACAATCAGCCCCAGCATTTT. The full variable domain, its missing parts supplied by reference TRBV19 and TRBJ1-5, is DGGITQSPKYLFRKEGQNVTLSCEQNLNHDAMYWYRQDPGQGLRLIYYSQIVNDFQKGDIAEGYSVSREKKESFPLTVTSAQKNPTAFYLCASSASGARDNQPQHFGDGTRLSIL.

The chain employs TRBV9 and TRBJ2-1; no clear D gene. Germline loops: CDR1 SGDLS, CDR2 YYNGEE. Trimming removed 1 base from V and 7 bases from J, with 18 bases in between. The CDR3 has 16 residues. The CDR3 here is CASSVSYRKSTNEQFF. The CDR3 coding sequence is TGTGCCAGCAGCGTATCGTACCGGAAGTCTACAAATGAGCAGTTCTTC.

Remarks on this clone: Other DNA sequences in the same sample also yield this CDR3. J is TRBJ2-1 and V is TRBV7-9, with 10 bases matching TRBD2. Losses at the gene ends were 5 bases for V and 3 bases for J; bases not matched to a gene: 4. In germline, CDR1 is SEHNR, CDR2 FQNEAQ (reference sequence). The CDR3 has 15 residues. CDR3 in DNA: TGTGCCAGCAGCCCTAGGACTAGCGGCTACAATGAGCAGTTCTTC. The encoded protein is CASSPRTSGYNEQFF.

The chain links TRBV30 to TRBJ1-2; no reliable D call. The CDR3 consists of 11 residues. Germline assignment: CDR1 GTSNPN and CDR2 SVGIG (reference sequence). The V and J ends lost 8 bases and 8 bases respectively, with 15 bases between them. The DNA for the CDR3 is TGTGCCACTAAGAGGGCGCAAGGCTACACCTTC. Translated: CATKRAQGYTF.

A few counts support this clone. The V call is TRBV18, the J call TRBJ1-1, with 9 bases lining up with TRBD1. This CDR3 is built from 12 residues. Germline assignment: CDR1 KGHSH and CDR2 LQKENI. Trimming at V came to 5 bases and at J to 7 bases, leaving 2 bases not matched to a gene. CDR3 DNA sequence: TGTGCCAGCTCAACGGGACAGGGTGAAGCTTTCTTT. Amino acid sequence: CASSTGQGEAFF. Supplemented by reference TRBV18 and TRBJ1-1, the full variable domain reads NAGVMQNPRHLVRRRGQEARLRCSPMKGHSHVYWYRQLPEEGLKFMVYLQKENIIDESGMPKERFSAEFPKEGPSILRIQQVVRGDSAAYFCASSTGQGEAFFGQGTRLTVV.

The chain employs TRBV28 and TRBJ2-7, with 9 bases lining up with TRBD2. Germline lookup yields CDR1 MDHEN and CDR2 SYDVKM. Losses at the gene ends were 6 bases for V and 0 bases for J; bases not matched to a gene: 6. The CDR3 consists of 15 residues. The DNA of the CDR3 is TGTGCCAGCAGACCTAGCGGGACTAGCTCCTACGAGCAGTACTTC. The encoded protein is CASRPSGTSSYEQYF.